This entry lists 19 T cell receptor beta chains sequenced from one sample in a study of control samples from healthy donors and cancer patients. This table comes from immunoSEQ multiplex PCR, and its TCRdb copy is limited to in-frame clones, with some not included. In the table there are around 83,000 clones, over 85% of which are singletons. The sample taken for sequencing was PBMCs. The receptors shown here come from a woman between 40 and 50 years old with lung cancer.

CDR3 DNA sequence: TGTGCCAGCAGCATAGCGGGGAGCACAGATACGCAGTATTTT. This sequence encodes CASSIAGSTDTQYF. The J gene is TRBJ2-3, the V gene TRBV14; 8 positions agree with TRBD2. CDR3 size: 14 residues. Germline loops: CDR1 SGHDN, CDR2 FVKESK. Trimming took 5 bases from V and 0 from J; bases not matched to a gene: 1.

The J gene is TRBJ1-2, the V gene TRBV5-5, with D possibly matching TRBD1 (6 bases). The CDR3 runs to 18 residues. V dropped 4 bases and J dropped 4 bases, with 26 bases sitting between them. CDR1 and CDR2 (germline): SGHKS, YYEKEE (reference sequence). Written as DNA, the CDR3 is TGTGCCAGCAGCACCCCACGGGGGGGCGCGAATTCTGGCTATGGCTACACCTTC. Protein sequence: CASSTPRGGANSGYGYTF. The full variable domain, rest sourced from reference TRBV5-5 and TRBJ1-2, is DAGVTQSPTHLIKTRGQQVTLRCSPISGHKSVSWYQQVLGQGPQFIFQYYEKEERGRGNFPDRFSARQFPNYSSELNVNALLLGDSALYLCASSTPRGGANSGYGYTFGSGTRLTVV.

This rearrangement joins TRBV2 to TRBJ2-5; 7 nucleotides agree with TRBD2. Germline values: CDR1 SNHLY, CDR2 FYNNEI. This CDR3 spans 16 amino acids. Trimming took 6 bases from V and 1 from J; bases not matched to a gene: 11. Written as DNA, the CDR3 is TGTGCCAGCAGGGTGGGTGAGGGACTACCCCAAGAGACCCAGTACTTC. Its protein product is CASRVGEGLPQETQYF.

The chain joins TRBV27 to TRBJ1-1, with 8 positions matching TRBD1. Trimming removed 5 bases from V and 6 bases from J; junction bases left unmatched: 17. CDR1 and CDR2 (germline): MNHEY, SMNVEV (reference sequence). The CDR3 is 17 amino acids. The CDR3 loop reads CASSPDRVGHKEAEAFF. For the CDR3, the DNA is TGTGCCAGCAGTCCGGACAGGGTAGGACATAAAGAGGCTGAAGCTTTCTTT.

V usage is TRBV19 and J usage is TRBJ1-2, with a weak D call TRBD1 (6 bases). The CDR3 has 13 residues. CDR1 is LNHDA and CDR2 is SQIVND in the germline V gene (reference sequence). Trimming removed 3 bases at V and 4 bases at J, with 9 bases between. CDR3 sequence: CASSIRDTYGYTF. The DNA for the CDR3 is TGTGCCAGTAGTATCCGGGACACCTATGGCTACACCTTC.

In DNA, the CDR3 is TGTGCCAGCAGCTTTAGGGAGGGGTTCGCCGGGGAGCTGTTTTTT. Translation gives CASSFREGFAGELFF. V and J are TRBV7-9 and TRBJ2-2; TRBD2 agrees at 7 bases. The CDR3 is 15 amino acids. Germline values: CDR1 SEHNR, CDR2 FQNEAQ (reference sequence). After removal of 3 bases from V and 6 bases from J, the junction contained 7 bases not matched to a gene.

The chain joins TRBV5-1 to TRBJ1-3, with a weak D call TRBD1 (5 bases). CDR3 size: 16 residues. Looked up from germline, CDR1 is SGHRS and CDR2 is YFSETQ. Deletions cut 1 base from V and 0 bases from J, with 11 bases between. The CDR3 region has the DNA TGCGCCAGCAGCTTGAACGGGGCGAGCTCTGGAAACACCATATATTTT. This gives the protein CASSLNGASSGNTIYF.

CDR3 amino acids: CASSPGTGELFF. The DNA for the CDR3 is TGTGCCAGCTCACCGGGCACCGGGGAGCTGTTTTTT. The chain is built from TRBV18 and TRBJ2-2; no definite D call. The CDR3 covers 12 residues. In germline, CDR1 is KGHSH, CDR2 LQKENI. Trimming stripped 3 bases from V and 4 bases from J, with 3 bases between.

The chain carries TRBV20-1 and TRBJ2-7; TRBD1 matches at 10 bases. The germline CDR1 and CDR2 sequences are DFQATT and SNEGSKA (reference sequence). J gave up 3 bases and V 3 bases, and 2 bases lay outside the gene matches. This CDR3 is 13 amino acids long. CDR3 nucleotide sequence: TGCAGTGCTAGTCGGACAGGGGGCTACGAGCAGTACTTC. Translating it yields CSASRTGGYEQYF.

This clone occurred a few times. The chain carries TRBV19 and TRBJ2-5, with 10 bases aligning to TRBD2. This CDR3 spans 15 amino acids. The germline V gene encodes CDR1 LNHDA and CDR2 SQIVND (reference sequence). V was clipped by 3 bases and J by 5 bases; unmatched bases: 6. The CDR3 loop is CASSMGLAGDETQYF. The CDR3 nucleotides are TGTGCCAGTAGTATGGGCCTAGCGGGGGATGAGACCCAGTACTTC.

CDR3 sequence: CASSEQPQGDTQYF. The CDR3 bases are TGTGCCAGCAGTGAACAGCCTCAGGGAGATACGCAGTATTTT. The chain has TRBV6-4 and TRBJ2-3, with D maybe TRBD1 (5 bases). Trimming cost V 3 bases and J 5 bases, with 12 bases left between them. CDR1 is MRHNA, CDR2 SNTAGT, per germline. This CDR3 is 14 amino acids long.

The chain couples TRBV3-1 (or the pseudogene TRBV3-2) to TRBJ1-2; D remains unclear. Trimming left V 1 base short and J 3 bases short, with 6 bases between. From germline, CDR1 is LGHDT and CDR2 YNNKEL (reference sequence). This CDR3 has 13 amino acids. DNA of the CDR3: TGTGCCAGCAGCCAAGCGGGAGACTATGGCTACACCTTC. Translation: CASSQAGDYGYTF.

This clone was recorded once. The J gene is TRBJ1-1, the V gene TRBV9; 7 bases fit TRBD1. Unmatched junction bases numbered 9, after V lost 4 bases and J lost 0 bases. This CDR3 spans 16 amino acids. The germline V gene has CDR1 SGDLS and CDR2 YYNGEE. The CDR3 DNA is TGTGCCAGCAGCTTATCAGGGGGATACTTGAACACTGAAGCTTTCTTT. Translating it yields CASSLSGGYLNTEAFF. The full variable domain, in which reference TRBV9 and TRBJ1-1 provide the parts outside the CDR3, is DSGVTQTPKHLITATGQRVTLRCSPRSGDLSVYWYQQSLDQGLQFLIQYYNGEERAKGNILERFSAQQFPDLHSELNLSSLELGDSALYFCASSLSGGYLNTEAFFGQGTRLTVV.

The chain combines TRBV4-1 with TRBJ2-7, with D perhaps matching TRBD1 or TRBD2 (5 bases each). Trimming shortened V by 4 bases and J by 6 bases, and 13 bases separated the two germline ends. The CDR3 extends over 13 amino acids. The germline CDR1 and CDR2 sequences are MGHRA and YSYEKL. CDR3 DNA: TGCGCCAGCAGCCCGGGGCCCCTCGCCGAGCAGTACTTC. It specifies CASSPGPLAEQYF.

The chain has TRBV5-5 and TRBJ1-4; D possibly corresponds to TRBD1 (6 bases). This CDR3 has 14 amino acids. The germline V gene encodes CDR1 SGHKS and CDR2 YYEKEE (reference sequence). The V and J ends lost 2 bases and 7 bases respectively, with 12 bases between them. CDR3 DNA sequence: TGTGCCAGCAGCTTTGGGCAGGGGAGTGAAAAACTGTTTTTT. It encodes CASSFGQGSEKLFF.

The genes are TRBV12-3 or TRBV12-4 and TRBJ1-1, with a tentative D call TRBD1 (5 bases). The length of the CDR3 is 13 residues. The V end lost 6 bases, the J end lost 3 bases, and 11 bases lay between the germline ends. The CDR3 DNA sequence: TGTGCCAGCAGGATAACAGGATACACTGAAGCTTTCTTT. It translates to CASRITGYTEAFF.

V and J are TRBV21-1 and TRBJ1-2; whether TRBD1, the table's D call, matches the DNA was not checked. TRBV21-1 has pseudogene status. This CDR3 has 15 amino acids. The CDR3 DNA follows: TGTGCCAGCAGCCCGCGACAGAGCCCGACCGATGGCTACACCTTC. Translated, it gives CASSPRQSPTDGYTF.

The chain combines TRBV6-5 with TRBJ2-1; D is possibly TRBD2 (5 bases). Germline V lookup: CDR1 MNHEY, CDR2 SVGAGI. The length of the CDR3 is 16 residues. Trimming left V 2 bases short and J 5 bases short, with 16 bases between. For the CDR3, the DNA is TGTGCCAGCAGTTACGCCGACTATGGGCTGAACAATGAGCAGTTCTTC. Its protein is CASSYADYGLNNEQFF.

V usage is TRBV7-2 and J usage is TRBJ1-1; D is unresolved. Trimming removed 4 bases at V and 11 bases at J, with 17 bases between. Looked up from germline, CDR1 is SGHTA and CDR2 is FQGNSA. This CDR3 is 13 amino acids long. The CDR3 nucleotides are TGTGCCAGCAGCTACGGACCGGCGAGCGGGGCTTTCTTT. This gives the protein CASSYGPASGAFF.